The sample holds many counts of the clone carrying this T cell receptor beta chain. What it recognizes is unknown. The entry originates in a study of early T cells in non-severe SARS-CoV-2 infection. As for the study in general: Sequencing input comprised bulk RNA from unsorted whole blood; chain pairing was not available.

Unique molecular identifiers were affixed to single, distinct cDNA molecules. In TCRdb, the 5' RACE reads were re-called with MiXCR into one record per CDR3 protein. The sample lists approximately 77,000 distinct CDR3 sequences; around 12% were seen once. Study-level results: Matching against VDJdb likely underestimated virus-specific expansions, favoring anti-spike CD8.

Germline CDR1 SGHTA, CDR2 FQGNSA. This CDR3 is built from 13 residues. V was trimmed by 5 bases and J by 1 base, leaving 8 bases between them. V and J are TRBV7-2 and TRBJ2-5; D call uncertain. The receptor comes from an adult who was a healthcare worker with PCR-confirmed SARS-CoV-2 infection or an uninfected control (not recorded which). The donor label of this sample is uncertain. This specimen was whole blood, taken at baseline. This CDR3 reads CASSRRVQETQYF. The CDR3 coding sequence is TGTGCCAGCAGCCGTAGGGTCCAAGAGACCCAGTACTTC.